The 23 T cell receptor beta chains reported below all come from one sample, sequenced in a study of T cells in narcolepsy. Assay used: immunoSEQ multiplex PCR; TCRdb lists only in-frame clones, some missing. The profile shows some 19,000 clones, around 84% of them singletons. The sequenced material came from memory (CD45RA-) CD4+ T cells from blood. All receptors come from a human donor in good health.

V usage is TRBV10-2 and J usage is TRBJ1-2, with 7 bases identical to TRBD1. Germline V CDR1 and CDR2: WSHSY, SAAADI. The CDR3 is made up of 15 amino acids. Trimming cost V 7 bases and J 3 bases; bases outside gene matches: 11. For the CDR3, the DNA is TGCGCCAGCACCGACCGACAGGGCGGATACTATGGCTACACCTTC. This sequence encodes CASTDRQGGYYGYTF.

J is TRBJ2-1 and V is TRBV29-1, with D possibly TRBD2 on 6 matching bases. The V end lost 3 bases, the J end lost 8 bases, and 14 bases lay between the germline ends. This CDR3 spans 13 amino acids. Per germline, CDR1 SQVTM and CDR2 ANQGSEA. The CDR3 loop reads CSVDVGSGYEQFF. The CDR3 coding sequence is TGCAGCGTTGATGTCGGGAGCGGGTATGAGCAGTTCTTC.

The chain combines TRBV7-8 with TRBJ2-2, with D uncertain. CDR1 is SGHVS and CDR2 is FQNEAQ in the germline V gene. The CDR3 has 17 amino acids. V was shortened by 5 bases and J by 5 bases, with 21 bases between the two germline ends. The CDR3 is CASSPRREVHVTGELFF. Written as DNA, the CDR3 is TGTGCCAGCAGCCCAAGGAGAGAGGTTCATGTTACCGGGGAGCTGTTTTTT.

The chain combines TRBV27 with TRBJ1-5; unclear D gene. There are 14 residues in the CDR3. Germline V gene sequence: CDR1 MNHEY, CDR2 SMNVEV (reference sequence). Deletions cut 10 bases from V and 3 bases from J, with 16 bases between. The DNA for the CDR3 is TGTGCCACCAGGAGAACGGGAGACAATCAGCCCCAGCATTTT. It specifies CATRRTGDNQPQHF.

The chain couples TRBV5-4 to TRBJ2-5, with D maybe TRBD2 (6 bases). Germline V gives CDR1 SGHNT, CDR2 YYREEE (reference sequence). V gave up 3 bases and J gave up 0 bases, with 12 bases separating them. The CDR3 extends over 15 amino acids. CDR3 region: CASSSREFNQETQYF. The CDR3 region has the DNA TGTGCCAGCAGCTCCCGGGAGTTTAACCAAGAGACCCAGTACTTC.

The rearrangement uses TRBV14 and TRBJ1-1; D gene unclear. CDR1 and CDR2 from the germline V gene are SGHDN and FVKESK. This CDR3 has 13 amino acids. V was pared by 0 bases and J by 4 bases, with 6 bases between. The CDR3 DNA reads as TGTGCCAGCAGCCAAGATTGGGTCACTGAAGCTTTCTTT. Translation gives CASSQDWVTEAFF.

CDR3 DNA sequence: TGTGCCAGTAGTATTAGACAGGGCAATCAGCCCCAGCATTTT. This translates into CASSIRQGNQPQHF. The chain combines TRBV19 with TRBJ1-5; D perhaps matches TRBD1 (6 bases). Trimming took off 3 bases at V and 2 bases at J, with 8 bases between the two ends. Germline V lookup: CDR1 LNHDA, CDR2 SQIVND (reference sequence). The CDR3 is 14 residues long.

The chain has TRBV5-6 and TRBJ1-2; weak D call: TRBD1 (6 bases). The germline V gene has CDR1 SGHDT and CDR2 YYEEEE. Trimming left V 5 bases short and J 1 base short, with 18 bases between. The length of the CDR3 is 16 residues. CDR3 sequence: CASRRGQTYNNYGYTF. CDR3 DNA: TGTGCCAGCAGACGTGGACAGACGTACAATAACTATGGCTACACCTTC.

The CDR3 DNA sequence: TGCGCCAGCAGCTTGGGAGGTATGCAAGAGACCCAGTACTTC. Protein product: CASSLGGMQETQYF. This chain connects TRBV5-1 to TRBJ2-5, with D hard to call. The CDR3 consists of 14 residues. Trimming shortened V by 0 bases and J by 2 bases, and 8 bases separated the two germline ends. Germline V CDR1 and CDR2: SGHRS, YFSETQ.

This chain uses TRBV9 with TRBJ2-2, with TRBD2 identical over 7 bases. In germline, CDR1 is SGDLS, CDR2 YYNGEE. V dropped 0 bases and J dropped 7; count of bases not matched to a gene: 12. CDR3 length: 17 amino acids. The CDR3 coding sequence is TGTGCCAGCAGCGTAGCCGGGGGGAGCGGAATGCTCGGGGAGCTGTTTTTT. Residues: CASSVAGGSGMLGELFF. The full variable domain, in which reference TRBV9 and TRBJ2-2 provide the parts outside the CDR3, is DSGVTQTPKHLITATGQRVTLRCSPRSGDLSVYWYQQSLDQGLQFLIQYYNGEERAKGNILERFSAQQFPDLHSELNLSSLELGDSALYFCASSVAGGSGMLGELFFGEGSRLTVL.

The genes are TRBV5-6 and TRBJ2-5; TRBD2 is a possible D gene (6 bases). The V and J ends lost 3 bases and 4 bases respectively, with 22 bases between them. CDR1 is SGHDT and CDR2 is YYEEEE in the germline V gene. The CDR3 consists of 17 residues. This CDR3 is CASSSWRASRNRETQYF. CDR3 coding DNA: TGTGCCAGCAGCTCCTGGAGGGCTAGCAGGAACCGAGAGACCCAGTACTTC. The variable domain in full, completed from reference TRBV5-6 and TRBJ2-5, reads DAGVTQSPTHLIKTRGQQVTLRCSPKSGHDTVSWYQQALGQGPQFIFQYYEEEERQRGNFPDRFSGHQFPNYSSELNVNALLLGDSALYLCASSSWRASRNRETQYFGPGTRLLVL.

The chain couples TRBV10-1 to TRBJ1-1; D is uncertain. Germline loops: CDR1 WNHNN, CDR2 SYGVQD (reference sequence). Trimming left V 10 bases short and J 1 base short, with 13 bases between. This CDR3 is built from 13 residues. The CDR3 nucleotides read TGCGCCACAAGCGGGCGAAGGAACACTGAAGCTTTCTTT. Translating gives CATSGRRNTEAFF.

This clone appeared a few times. V gene TRBV28 combines with J gene TRBJ2-7; D possibly uses TRBD1 or TRBD2 (6 bases each). V lost 7 bases and J 3 bases, leaving 16 bases between the germline ends. The CDR3 is 14 amino acids. Germline values: CDR1 MDHEN, CDR2 SYDVKM. CDR3 protein: CASIRSRGGYEQYF. DNA of the CDR3: TGTGCCAGCATCAGATCCAGGGGAGGCTACGAGCAGTACTTC. Full variable domain (missing parts from reference TRBV28 and TRBJ2-7): DVKVTQSSRYLVKRTGEKVFLECVQDMDHENMFWYRQDPGLGLRLIYFSYDVKMKEKGDIPEGYSVSREKKERFSLILESASTNQTSMYLCASIRSRGGYEQYFGPGTRLTVT.

This CDR3 is CASSSWTGGGYTF. The CDR3, as DNA: TGTGCCAGCAGCTCGTGGACAGGGGGCGGCTACACCTTC. This chain joins TRBV7-9 and TRBJ1-2; 11 nucleotides match TRBD1. The junction had 3 bases not matched to a gene; V was cut back by 4 bases and J by 8 bases. CDR3 length equals 13 residues. Germline assignment: CDR1 SEHNR and CDR2 FQNEAQ (reference sequence).

V gene TRBV2 combines with J gene TRBJ1-1; D ambiguous. Germline V lookup: CDR1 SNHLY, CDR2 FYNNEI. Trimming pared 3 bases from V and 12 bases from J, leaving 11 bases between. This CDR3 has 11 amino acids. The CDR3 protein is CASSDNPKPFF. Here the CDR3 DNA reads TGTGCCAGCAGTGATAACCCGAAACCTTTCTTT.

The chain uses TRBV11-3 and TRBJ2-5; D possibly corresponds to TRBD2 (6 bases). There are 13 residues in the CDR3. Trimming shortened V by 5 bases and J by 3 bases, and 10 bases separated the two germline ends. Germline V gene sequence: CDR1 SGHNT, CDR2 YENEEA. The CDR3 loop reads CASSGRLEETQYF. The CDR3 nucleotides are TGTGCCAGCAGCGGGAGACTAGAAGAGACCCAGTACTTC.

The chain combines TRBV5-1 with TRBJ1-3; 8 bases are shared with TRBD1. CDR3 length: 17 residues. Per the germline V gene, CDR1 is SGHRS and CDR2 is YFSETQ. With V trimmed by 4 bases and J by 0 bases, 9 bases remained unmatched. CDR3 in amino acids: CASSRTSDRGSGNTIYF. Written as DNA, the CDR3 is TGCGCCAGCAGCCGAACGAGCGACAGGGGCTCTGGAAACACCATATATTTT.

The chain joins TRBV6-5 to TRBJ2-1; D not resolved. The CDR3 spans 15 residues. V lost 2 bases, J lost 5 bases, and 13 bases lay in between. Germline loops: CDR1 MNHEY, CDR2 SVGAGI. In nucleotides, the CDR3 is TGTGCCAGCAGTTACCACTTAGGAGTTAACAATGAGCAGTTCTTC. It translates to CASSYHLGVNNEQFF.

The chain recombines TRBV7-9 with TRBJ1-6; D remains ambiguous. Looked up from germline, CDR1 is SEHNR and CDR2 is FQNEAQ (reference sequence). The V gene lost 4 bases and the J gene lost 9 bases, with 10 bases spanning the gap. This CDR3 has 13 residues. The CDR3 region is CASSSDSISPLHF. DNA for the CDR3: TGTGCCAGCAGCTCGGACTCGATTTCACCCCTCCACTTT.

This clone has a handful of counts. The chain recombines TRBV4-2 with TRBJ1-2, with 9 bases aligning to TRBD1. This CDR3 has 18 amino acids. The trim removed 0 bases at V and 4 bases at J, leaving 12 bases unmatched. CDR1 is LGHNA, CDR2 YNFKEQ, per germline. The CDR3 here is CASSQDLTGTGFSYGYTF. CDR3 coding DNA: TGTGCCAGCAGCCAAGATTTGACGGGGACAGGGTTTTCCTATGGCTACACCTTC.

This chain joins TRBV19 and TRBJ2-3; 13 nucleotides line up with TRBD2. Germline CDR1 and CDR2: LNHDA and SQIVND (reference sequence). J was trimmed by 6 bases and V by 5 bases; bases with no gene match: 8. The CDR3 runs to 16 residues. CDR3 protein: CASSLGLAGEADTQYF. The CDR3, as DNA: TGTGCCAGTAGTCTCGGACTAGCGGGAGAGGCGGATACGCAGTATTTT. The whole variable domain, remainder taken from reference TRBV19 and TRBJ2-3, is DGGITQSPKYLFRKEGQNVTLSCEQNLNHDAMYWYRQDPGQGLRLIYYSQIVNDFQKGDIAEGYSVSREKKESFPLTVTSAQKNPTAFYLCASSLGLAGEADTQYFGPGTRLTVL.

The V call is TRBV7-9, the J call TRBJ1-1, with 8 positions matching TRBD1. The CDR3 length is 15 residues. The V gene's germline CDR1 is SEHNR and CDR2 FQNEAQ (reference sequence). J was trimmed by 5 bases and V by 5 bases; bases with no gene match: 10. CDR3 bases: TGTGCCAGCAGCCGGGACAGGTTAAGGAGGACTGAAGCTTTCTTT. Translating gives CASSRDRLRRTEAFF. Looking up the rest from reference TRBV7-9 and TRBJ1-1 gives the full variable domain: DTGVSQNPRHKITKRGQNVTFRCDPISEHNRLYWYRQTLGQGPEFLTYFQNEAQLEKSRLLSDRFSAERPKGSFSTLEIQRTEQGDSAMYLCASSRDRLRRTEAFFGQGTRLTVV.

In DNA form, the CDR3 reads TGCGCCAGCAGCCAAGATCTGCCGAACTACGAGCAGTACTTC. Its translation: CASSQDLPNYEQYF. This chain uses TRBV4-3 with TRBJ2-7; D not certain. With 0 bases removed from V and 3 bases from J, the gap between germline ends came to 9 bases. CDR1 is LGHNA, CDR2 YSLEER, per germline. This CDR3 comprises 14 residues.